This T cell receptor (beta chain) was obtained from a study of T-cell memory formation after mild COVID-19. For the study at large: For the most part, TCR clusters were specific to one donor. The study's findings and limits: Prior to infection, memory already included some responding clones, suggesting cross-reactive memory joined. A second wave expanding day 15 to 37 was CD4+-biased; contracting clones were balanced.

The ends were cut back, 3 bases at V and 8 bases at J, with 13 bases in the middle. This CDR3 is built from 13 residues. CDR1 is SNHLY, CDR2 FYNNEI, per germline. This clonotype was seen only a few times. Its antigen remains unidentified. From 5'RACE with constant-segment primers came TCR alpha and TCR beta cDNA libraries that carried sample barcodes and UMIs. A single record per CDR3 protein comes from TCRdb applying MiXCR to the 5' RACE reads. The table lists about 340,000 distinct CDR3 sequences, about an eighth of them singletons. The sample was PBMCs or a T cell subset sorted from them (not recorded which). The clonotype was recovered from a man younger than 35 who had mild COVID-19 (a few samples of this study predate the infection). Cell type and time point are not known. The gene calls are TRBV2 and TRBJ1-1; possible D gene TRBD1, 5 bases. The CDR3 region has the DNA TGTGCCAGCAGTGACAGGGCGGGGACCGAAGCTTTCTTT. It yields the protein CASSDRAGTEAFF.